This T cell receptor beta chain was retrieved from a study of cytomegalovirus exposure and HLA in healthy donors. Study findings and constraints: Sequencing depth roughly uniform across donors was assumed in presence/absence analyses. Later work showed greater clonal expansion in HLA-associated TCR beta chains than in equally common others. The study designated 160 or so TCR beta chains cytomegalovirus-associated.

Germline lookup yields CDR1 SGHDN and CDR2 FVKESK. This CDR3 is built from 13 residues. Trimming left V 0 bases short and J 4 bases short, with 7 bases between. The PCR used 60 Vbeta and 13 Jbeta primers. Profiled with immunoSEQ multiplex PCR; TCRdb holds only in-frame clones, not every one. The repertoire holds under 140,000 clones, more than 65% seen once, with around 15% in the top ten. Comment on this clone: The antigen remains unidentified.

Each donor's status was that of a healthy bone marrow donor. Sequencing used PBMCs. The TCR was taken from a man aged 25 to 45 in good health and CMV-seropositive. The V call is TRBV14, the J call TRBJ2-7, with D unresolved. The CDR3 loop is CASSQDPRYEQYF. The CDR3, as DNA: TGTGCCAGCAGCCAAGATCCCCGGTACGAGCAGTACTTC.